The TCR beta chain described here comes from a study of blood T cell repertoires in COVID-19. Sequenced by immunoSEQ multiplex PCR; TCRdb stores in-frame clones only, minus some. The sample holds roughly 220,000 clones; more than 80% are singletons and the top ten take 7.5%. The germline V gene encodes CDR1 SGHAT and CDR2 FQNNGV. V dropped 5 bases and J dropped 8 bases, with 28 bases sitting between them. The CDR3 loop spans 18 amino acids. The TCR was taken from a woman of 80 years or more with COVID-19, enrolled during active disease. Sequenced material: peripheral blood. J is TRBJ2-1 and V is TRBV11-2; D might be TRBD2 (7 bases). CDR3 protein: CASSQSWGLAAAWDEQFF. As DNA, the CDR3 is TGTGCCAGCAGCCAATCCTGGGGGCTAGCGGCCGCATGGGATGAGCAGTTCTTC. Full variable domain (missing parts from reference TRBV11-2 and TRBJ2-1): EAGVAQSPRYKIIEKRQSVAFWCNPISGHATLYWYQQILGQGPKLLIQFQNNGVVDDSQLPKDRFSAERLKGVDSTLKIQPAKLEDSAVYLCASSQSWGLAAAWDEQFFGPGTRLTVL.